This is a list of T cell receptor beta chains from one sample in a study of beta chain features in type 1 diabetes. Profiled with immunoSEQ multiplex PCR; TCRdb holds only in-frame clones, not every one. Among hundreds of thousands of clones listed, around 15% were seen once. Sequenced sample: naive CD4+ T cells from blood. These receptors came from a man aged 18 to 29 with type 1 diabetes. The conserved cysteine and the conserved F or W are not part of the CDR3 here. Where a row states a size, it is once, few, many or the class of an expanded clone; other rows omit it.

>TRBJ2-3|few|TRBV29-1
SVGRTPPDTQY
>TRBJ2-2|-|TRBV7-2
ASSPETANTGELF
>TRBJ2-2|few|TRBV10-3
AISGQGVTGELF
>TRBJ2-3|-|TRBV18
ASSPPSKTDTQY
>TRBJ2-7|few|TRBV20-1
SAPGAYEQY
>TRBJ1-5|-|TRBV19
ASRVGQGVNQPQH
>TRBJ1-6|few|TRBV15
ATSILSGGSPLH
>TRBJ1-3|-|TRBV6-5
ASSNPPRNTIY
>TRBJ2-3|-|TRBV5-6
ASSLAAAGPADTQY
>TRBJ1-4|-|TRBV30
AWQGGGSEKLF
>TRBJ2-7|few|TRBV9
ASSVSGVNVGEQY
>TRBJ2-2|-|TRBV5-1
ASSSGQGNTGELF
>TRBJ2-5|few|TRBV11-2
ASSGTQETQY
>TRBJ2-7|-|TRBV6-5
ASRNVHSLY
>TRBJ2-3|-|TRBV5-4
ASSPPGTAYTDTQY
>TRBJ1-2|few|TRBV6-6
ASSNNRGEDYGYT